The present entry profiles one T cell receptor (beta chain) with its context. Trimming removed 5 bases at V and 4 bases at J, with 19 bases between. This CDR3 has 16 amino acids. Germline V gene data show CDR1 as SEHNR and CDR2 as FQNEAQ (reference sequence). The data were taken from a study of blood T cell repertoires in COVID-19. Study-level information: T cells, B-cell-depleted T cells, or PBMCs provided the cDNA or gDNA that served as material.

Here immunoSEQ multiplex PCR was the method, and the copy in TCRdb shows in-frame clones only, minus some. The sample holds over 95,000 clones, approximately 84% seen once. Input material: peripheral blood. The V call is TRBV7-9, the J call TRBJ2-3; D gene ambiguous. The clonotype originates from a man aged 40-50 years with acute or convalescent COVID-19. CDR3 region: CASSPHDGDSADTQYF. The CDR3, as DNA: TGTGCCAGCAGCCCCCACGACGGAGACTCGGCAGATACGCAGTATTTT.